The T cell receptor beta chain described here comes from a study of T cell clonotyping in hematopoietic cell transplantation. Study-wide results and caveats: At the given depth, recipient repertoires were over 95% de novo clonotypes.

V lost 3 bases to trimming and J lost 2 bases, with 14 bases between them. The CDR3 extends over 15 amino acids. The germline CDR1 and CDR2 sequences are SGHRS and YFSETQ. Regarding this clone: Its antigen is not known.

The repertoire was sequenced with immunoSEQ multiplex PCR; TCRdb's copy has only in-frame clones and lacks some. The table shows about 3,500 clones, with roughly 72% occurring only once. Blood collection times were about day -28 and days 30, 100, 180 posttransplant. The specimen comprised peripheral blood mononuclear cells, sampled 30 days after allogeneic stem cell transplant. The receptor's source is a male patient aged 35-50 years who had an allogeneic stem cell transplant from an unrelated donor, so the T cells may come from the graft donor. Some clones in this sample may be carry-over from other donors' samples. This rearrangement joins TRBV5-1 to TRBJ1-1; tentatively, D is TRBD1 (5 bases). The CDR3 sequence is CASSSAWGRNTEAFF. CDR3 nucleotides: TGCGCCAGCAGCTCAGCATGGGGCAGAAACACTGAAGCTTTCTTT. The full variable domain, in which reference TRBV5-1 and TRBJ1-1 provide the parts outside the CDR3, is KAGVTQTPRYLIKTRGQQVTLSCSPISGHRSVSWYQQTPGQGLQFLFEYFSETQRNKGNFPGRFSGRQFSNSRSEMNVSTLELGDSALYLCASSSAWGRNTEAFFGQGTRLTVV.